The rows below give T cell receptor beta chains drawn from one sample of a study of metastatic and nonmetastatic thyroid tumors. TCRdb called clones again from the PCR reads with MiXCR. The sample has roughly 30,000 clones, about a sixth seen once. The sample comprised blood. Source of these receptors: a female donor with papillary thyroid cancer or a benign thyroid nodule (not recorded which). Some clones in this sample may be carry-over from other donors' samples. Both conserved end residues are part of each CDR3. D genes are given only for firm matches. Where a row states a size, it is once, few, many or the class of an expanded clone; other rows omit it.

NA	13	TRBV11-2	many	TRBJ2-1	CASSLEAGSKQFF	TGTGCCAGCAGCTTAGAGGCGGGATCGAAGCAGTTCTTC
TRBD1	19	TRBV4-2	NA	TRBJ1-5	CASSQDIGTGVRGNQPQHF	TGTGCCAGCAGCCAAGATATTGGGACAGGGGTGAGGGGAAATCAGCCCCAGCATTTT
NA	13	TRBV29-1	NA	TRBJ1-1	CSVAAVESTEAFF	TGCAGCGTTGCTGCAGTGGAGTCCACTGAAGCTTTCTTT
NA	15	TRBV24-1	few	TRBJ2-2	CATSSGQRNTWELFF	TGTGCCACCAGTTCTGGACAGCGCAACACCTGGGAGCTTTTTTTT
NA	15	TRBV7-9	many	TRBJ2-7	CASSFRRERKYEQYF	TGTGCCAGCAGCTTCAGGAGGGAGCGGAAATACGAGCAGTACTTC
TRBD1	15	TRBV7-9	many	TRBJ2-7	CASSLTVGTAYEQYF	TGTGCCAGCAGCTTAACGGTCGGGACAGCCTACGAGCAGTACTTC
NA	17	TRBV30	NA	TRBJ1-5	CAWSHPDLSLGNQPQHF	TGTGCCTGGAGTCACCCCGACCTCAGTCTTGGCAATCAGCCCCAGCATTTT
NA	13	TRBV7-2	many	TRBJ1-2	CASSPDGNYGYTF	TGTGCCAGCAGCCCCGACGGTAACTATGGCTACACCTTC
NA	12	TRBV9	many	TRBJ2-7	CASSGRAGEQYF	TGTGCCAGCAGCGGGAGGGCGGGGGAGCAGTACTTC
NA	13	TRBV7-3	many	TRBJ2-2	CASSLGSSGELFF	TGTGCCAGCAGCTTAGGTTCATCCGGGGAGCTGTTTTTT
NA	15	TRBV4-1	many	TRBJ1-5	CASSQDQQSNQPQHF	TGCGCCAGCAGCCAAGATCAACAGAGCAATCAGCCCCAGCATTTT
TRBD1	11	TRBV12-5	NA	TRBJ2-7	CASGQGNEQYF	TGTGCTAGTGGACAGGGGAACGAGCAGTACTTC
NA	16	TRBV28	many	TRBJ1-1	CASSTVVWGASDEAFF	TGTGCCAGCAGTACTGTCGTTTGGGGGGCCTCGGATGAAGCTTTCTTT
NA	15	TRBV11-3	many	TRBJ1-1	CASSATGTVNTEAFF	TGTGCCAGCAGCGCAACCGGGACCGTGAACACTGAAGCTTTCTTT
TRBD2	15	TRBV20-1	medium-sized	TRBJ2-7	CSASRAASGRYEQYF	TGCAGTGCTAGTAGGGCGGCTAGCGGGAGGTACGAGCAGTACTTC
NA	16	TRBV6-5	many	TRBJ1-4	CASSYPKGGVEEKLFF	TGTGCCAGCAGTTATCCCAAGGGGGGAGTAGAAGAAAAACTGTTTTTT
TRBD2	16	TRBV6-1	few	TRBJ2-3	CASSDRAGGPPDTQYF	TGTGCCAGCAGTGACAGGGCGGGAGGGCCCCCAGATACGCAGTATTTT
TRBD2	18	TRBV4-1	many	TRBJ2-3	CASSQEASGRASADTQYF	TGCGCCAGCAGCCAAGAGGCGAGCGGGAGGGCCTCGGCAGATACGCAGTATTTT
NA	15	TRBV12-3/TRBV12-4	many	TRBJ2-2	CASSLRGSESGELFF	TGTGCCAGCAGTCTTCGGGGGAGTGAGAGCGGGGAGCTGTTTTTT
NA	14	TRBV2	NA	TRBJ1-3	CASKTGGSGNTIYF	TGTGCCAGCAAGACGGGGGGCTCTGGAAACACCATATATTTT
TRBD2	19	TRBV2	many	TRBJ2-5	CASSEARGAGAHSGETQYF	TGTGCCAGCAGTGAAGCGCGGGGAGCGGGAGCACATTCTGGAGAGACCCAGTACTTC
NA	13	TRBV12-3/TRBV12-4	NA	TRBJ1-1	CASSLKGNTEAFF	TGTGCCAGCAGTTTAAAAGGGAACACTGAAGCTTTCTTT
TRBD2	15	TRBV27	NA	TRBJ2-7	CASSLGAGLVYEQYF	TGTGCCAGCAGTTTAGGAGCGGGACTTGTCTACGAGCAGTACTTC
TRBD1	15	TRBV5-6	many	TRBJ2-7	CASSLGQGSIHEQYF	TGCGCCAGCAGCTTGGGACAGGGGTCTATCCACGAGCAGTACTTC
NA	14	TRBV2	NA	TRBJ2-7	CAISESAWAYEQYF	TGTGCCATCAGTGAAAGCGCATGGGCCTACGAGCAGTACTTC
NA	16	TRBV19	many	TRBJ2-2	CASSRLTHMNTGELFF	TGTGCCAGTAGTAGACTGACACACATGAACACCGGGGAGCTGTTTTTT
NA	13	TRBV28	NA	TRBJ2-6	CASIPSGANVLTF	TGTGCCAGCATCCCCTCTGGGGCCAACGTCCTTACTTTC
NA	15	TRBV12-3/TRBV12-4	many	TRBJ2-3	CASSRGTHLTDTQYF	TGTGCCAGCAGTAGGGGTACCCACCTCACAGATACGCAGTATTTT
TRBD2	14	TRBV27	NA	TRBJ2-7	CASSFVAGSYEQYF	TGTGCCAGCAGTTTCGTAGCGGGCTCCTACGAGCAGTACTTC
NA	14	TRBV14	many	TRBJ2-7	CASSQDRISYEQYF	TGTGCCAGCAGCCAAGATCGCATTTCCTACGAGCAGTACTTC
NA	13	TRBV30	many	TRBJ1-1	CAWGWGAGTEAFF	TGTGCCTGGGGTTGGGGGGCAGGGACTGAAGCTTTCTTT
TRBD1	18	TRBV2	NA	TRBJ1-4	CASSVQGIWGRNNEKLFF	TGTGCCAGCAGTGTACAGGGGATATGGGGGCGGAACAATGAAAAACTGTTTTTT
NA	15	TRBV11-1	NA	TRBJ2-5	CASSLAGSGQETQYF	TGTGCCAGCAGCTTAGCGGGGTCGGGGCAAGAGACCCAGTACTTC
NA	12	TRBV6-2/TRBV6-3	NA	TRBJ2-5	CASTQSQDTQYF	TGTGCCAGCACCCAATCTCAAGATACTCAGTACTTC
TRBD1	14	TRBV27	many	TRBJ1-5	CASSSGTVNQPQHF	TGTGCCAGCAGTTCGGGGACAGTCAATCAGCCCCAGCATTTT
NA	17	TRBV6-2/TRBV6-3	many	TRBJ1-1	CASSYQVGGAMNTEAFF	TGTGCCAGCAGTTACCAAGTGGGGGGCGCGATGAACACTGAAGCTTTCTTT
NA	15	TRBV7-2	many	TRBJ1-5	CASSLDGGLQWPQHF	TGTGCCAGCAGCTTAGACGGAGGCCTCCAATGGCCCCAGCATTTT
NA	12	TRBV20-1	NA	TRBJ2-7	CSARGGIYEQYF	TGCAGTGCTAGGGGCGGTATCTACGAGCAGTACTTC
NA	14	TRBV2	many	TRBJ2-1	CASRLERGENEQFF	TGTGCCAGCAGGCTGGAAAGAGGGGAAAATGAGCAGTTCTTC
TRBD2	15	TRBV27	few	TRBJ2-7	CASSLFLGGGYDQYF	TGTGCCAGCAGTTTATTCCTGGGGGGAGGGTACGATCAGTACTTC
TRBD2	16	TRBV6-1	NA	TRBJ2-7	CASSEMFRDYTYEQYF	TGTGCCAGCAGCGAAATGTTCCGGGACTATACCTACGAGCAGTACTTC